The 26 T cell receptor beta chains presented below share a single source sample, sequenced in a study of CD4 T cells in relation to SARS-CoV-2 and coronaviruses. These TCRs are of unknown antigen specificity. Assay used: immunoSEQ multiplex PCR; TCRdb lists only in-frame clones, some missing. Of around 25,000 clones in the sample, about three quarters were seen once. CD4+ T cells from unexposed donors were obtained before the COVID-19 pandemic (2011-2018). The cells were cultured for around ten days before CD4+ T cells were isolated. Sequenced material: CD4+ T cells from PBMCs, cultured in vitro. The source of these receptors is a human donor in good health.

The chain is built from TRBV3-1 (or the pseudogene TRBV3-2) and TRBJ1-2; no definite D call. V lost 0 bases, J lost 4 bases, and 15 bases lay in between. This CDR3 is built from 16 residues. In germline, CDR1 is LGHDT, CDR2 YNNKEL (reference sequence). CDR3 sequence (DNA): TGTGCCAGCAGCCAAGATCTGGCCCAGACCGGCTATGGCTACACCTTC. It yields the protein CASSQDLAQTGYGYTF.

CDR3: CASRVAGARTEAFF. The CDR3 DNA reads as TGCGCCAGCAGGGTCGCGGGGGCGCGGACTGAAGCTTTCTTT. The chain is built from TRBV4-1 and TRBJ1-1, with D perhaps TRBD1 (6 bases). Germline assignment: CDR1 MGHRA and CDR2 YSYEKL. This CDR3 is 14 amino acids long. Trimming removed 6 bases from V and 5 bases from J, with 16 bases in between.

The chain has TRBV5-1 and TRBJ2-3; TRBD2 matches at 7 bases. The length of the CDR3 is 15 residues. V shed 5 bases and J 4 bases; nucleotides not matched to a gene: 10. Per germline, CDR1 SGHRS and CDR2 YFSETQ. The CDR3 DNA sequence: TGCGCCAGCAGTCGTCAAACGGGAGGCTCAGATACGCAGTATTTT. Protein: CASSRQTGGSDTQYF.

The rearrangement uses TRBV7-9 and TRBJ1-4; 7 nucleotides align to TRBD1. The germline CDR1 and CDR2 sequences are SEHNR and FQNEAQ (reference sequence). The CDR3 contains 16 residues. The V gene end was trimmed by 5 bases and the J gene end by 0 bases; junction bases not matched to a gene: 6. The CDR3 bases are TGTGCCAGCAGCACGGGACAGATGGCAACTAATGAAAAACTGTTTTTT. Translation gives CASSTGQMATNEKLFF.

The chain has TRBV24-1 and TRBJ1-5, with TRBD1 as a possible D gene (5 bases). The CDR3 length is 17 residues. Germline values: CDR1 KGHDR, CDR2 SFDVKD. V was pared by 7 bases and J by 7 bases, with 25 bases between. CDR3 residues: CATRRSGSTRARQPQHF. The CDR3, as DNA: TGTGCCACCAGGAGATCAGGGAGCACTAGAGCGAGGCAGCCCCAGCATTTT.

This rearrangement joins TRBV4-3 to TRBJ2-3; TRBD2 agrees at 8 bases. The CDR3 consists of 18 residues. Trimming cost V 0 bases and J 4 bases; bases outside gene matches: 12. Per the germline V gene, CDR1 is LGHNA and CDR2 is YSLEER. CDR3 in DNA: TGCGCCAGCAGCCAAGATTTCCGTCCCGGGAGGGACGCAGATACGCAGTATTTT. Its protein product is CASSQDFRPGRDADTQYF.

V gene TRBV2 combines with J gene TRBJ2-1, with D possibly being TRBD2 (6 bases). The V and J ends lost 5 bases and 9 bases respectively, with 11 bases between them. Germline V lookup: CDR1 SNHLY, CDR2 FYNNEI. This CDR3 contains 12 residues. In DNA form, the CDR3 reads TGTGCCAGCAGTTCCGGGACTTCTGAGCAGTTCTTC. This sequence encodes CASSSGTSEQFF.

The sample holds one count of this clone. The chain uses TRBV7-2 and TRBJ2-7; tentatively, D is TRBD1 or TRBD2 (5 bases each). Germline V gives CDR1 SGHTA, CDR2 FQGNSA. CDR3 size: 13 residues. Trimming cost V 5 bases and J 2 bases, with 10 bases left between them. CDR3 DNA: TGTGCCAGCAGCGCCGGGGCCGCCTACGAGCAGTACTTC. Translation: CASSAGAAYEQYF.

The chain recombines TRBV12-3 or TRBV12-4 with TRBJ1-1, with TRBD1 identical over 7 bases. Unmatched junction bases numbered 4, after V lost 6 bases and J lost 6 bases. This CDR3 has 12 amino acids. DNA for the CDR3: TGTGCCAGCAGGGACAGGACCTCTGAAGCTTTCTTT. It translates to CASRDRTSEAFF.

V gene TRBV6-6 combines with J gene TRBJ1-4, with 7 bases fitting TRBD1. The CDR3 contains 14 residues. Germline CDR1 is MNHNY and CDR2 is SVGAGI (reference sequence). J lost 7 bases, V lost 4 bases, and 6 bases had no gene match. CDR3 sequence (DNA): TGTGCCAGCAGTTGGGAGGGGGACAGTGAAAAACTGTTTTTT. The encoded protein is CASSWEGDSEKLFF.

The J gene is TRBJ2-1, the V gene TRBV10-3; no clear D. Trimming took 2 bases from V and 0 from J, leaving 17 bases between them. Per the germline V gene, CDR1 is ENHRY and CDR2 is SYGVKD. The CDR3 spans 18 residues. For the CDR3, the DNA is TGTGCCATCAGTGAGGGTGTGTCTGCGAAAAGCTCCTACAATGAGCAGTTCTTC. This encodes CAISEGVSAKSSYNEQFF.

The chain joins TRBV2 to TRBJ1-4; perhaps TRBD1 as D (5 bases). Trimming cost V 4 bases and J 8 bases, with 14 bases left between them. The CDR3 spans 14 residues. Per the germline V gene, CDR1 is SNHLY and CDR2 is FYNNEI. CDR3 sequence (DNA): TGTGCCAGCAGTGTGCAAAGGGGATACGAAAAACTGTTTTTT. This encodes CASSVQRGYEKLFF.

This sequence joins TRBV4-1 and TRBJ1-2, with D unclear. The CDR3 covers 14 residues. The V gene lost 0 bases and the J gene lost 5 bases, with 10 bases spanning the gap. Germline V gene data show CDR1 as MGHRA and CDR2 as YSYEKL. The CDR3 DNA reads TGCGCCAGCAGCCAAGATTGGGGTGATTATGGCTACACCTTC. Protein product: CASSQDWGDYGYTF.

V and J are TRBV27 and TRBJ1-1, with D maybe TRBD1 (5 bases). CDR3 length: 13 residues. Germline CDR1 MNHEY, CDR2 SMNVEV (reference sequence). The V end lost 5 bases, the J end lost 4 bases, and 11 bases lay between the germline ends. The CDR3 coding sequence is TGTGCCAGCAGTCAGGGACTATCCACTGAAGCTTTCTTT. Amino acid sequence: CASSQGLSTEAFF.

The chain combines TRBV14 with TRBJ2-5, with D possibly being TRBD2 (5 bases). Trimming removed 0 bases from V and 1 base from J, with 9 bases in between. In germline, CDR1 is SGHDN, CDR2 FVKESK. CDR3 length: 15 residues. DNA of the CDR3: TGTGCCAGCAGCCAAGAATACAGCGGCCAAGAGACCCAGTACTTC. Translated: CASSQEYSGQETQYF.

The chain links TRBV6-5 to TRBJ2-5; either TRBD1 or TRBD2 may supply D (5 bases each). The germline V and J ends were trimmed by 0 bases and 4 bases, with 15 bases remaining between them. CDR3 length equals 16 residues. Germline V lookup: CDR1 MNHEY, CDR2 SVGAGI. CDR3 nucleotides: TGTGCCAGCAGTTACTCGAGTGGGACCCTGGGAGAGACCCAGTACTTC. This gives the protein CASSYSSGTLGETQYF.

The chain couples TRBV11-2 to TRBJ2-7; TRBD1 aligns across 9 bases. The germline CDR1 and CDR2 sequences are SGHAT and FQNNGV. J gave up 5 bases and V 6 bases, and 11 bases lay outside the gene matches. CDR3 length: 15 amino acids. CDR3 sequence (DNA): TGTGCCAGCAGACCCGACAGGGGGAGGCCCAACGAGCAGTACTTC. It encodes CASRPDRGRPNEQYF.

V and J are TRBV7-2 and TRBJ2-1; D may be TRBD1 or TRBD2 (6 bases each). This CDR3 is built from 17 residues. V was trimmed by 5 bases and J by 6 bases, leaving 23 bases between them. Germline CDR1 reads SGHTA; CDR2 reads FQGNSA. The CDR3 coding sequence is TGTGCCAGCAGCCAAGAGGGGGGCTCCGCCTTATCCAATGAGCAGTTCTTC. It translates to CASSQEGGSALSNEQFF.

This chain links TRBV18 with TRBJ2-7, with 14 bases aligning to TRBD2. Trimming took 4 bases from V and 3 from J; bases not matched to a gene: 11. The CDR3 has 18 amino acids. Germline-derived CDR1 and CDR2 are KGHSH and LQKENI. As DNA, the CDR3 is TGTGCCAGCTCACAGTACACGGGACTAGCGGGAGTTCGCTACGAGCAGTACTTC. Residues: CASSQYTGLAGVRYEQYF.

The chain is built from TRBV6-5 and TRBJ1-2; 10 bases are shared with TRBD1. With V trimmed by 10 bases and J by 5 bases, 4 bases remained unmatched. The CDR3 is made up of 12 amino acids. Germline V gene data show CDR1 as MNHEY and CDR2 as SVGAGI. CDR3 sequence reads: CATGTGDYGYTF. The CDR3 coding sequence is TGTGCCACCGGGACAGGGGATTATGGCTACACCTTC.

CDR3 bases: TGTGCCAGCAGCTTAGACGGGGGCGGAGTACAGCATGAGCAGTTCTTC. It encodes CASSLDGGGVQHEQFF. The V gene is TRBV7-2, the J gene TRBJ2-1, with D possibly being TRBD1 or TRBD2 (6 bases each). Germline V gene data show CDR1 as SGHTA and CDR2 as FQGNSA. The germline V and J ends were trimmed by 1 base and 8 bases, with 18 bases remaining between them. CDR3 length: 16 amino acids.

CDR3 protein: CASSQSRRGNEGLGEKLFF. The CDR3 DNA follows: TGCGCCAGCAGCCAAAGTCGGCGGGGAAATGAGGGGCTCGGCGAAAAACTGTTTTTT. The V and J genes are TRBV4-3 and TRBJ1-4; maybe TRBD1 (5 bases). Germline-derived CDR1 and CDR2 are LGHNA and YSLEER. This CDR3 spans 19 amino acids. Trimming removed 2 bases from V and 8 bases from J, with 27 bases in between.

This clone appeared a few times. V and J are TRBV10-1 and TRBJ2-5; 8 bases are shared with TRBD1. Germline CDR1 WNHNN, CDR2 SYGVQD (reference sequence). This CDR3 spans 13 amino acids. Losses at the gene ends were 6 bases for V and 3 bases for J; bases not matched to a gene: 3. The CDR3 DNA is TGCGCCAGCAGAGAGACAGGGGAAGAGACCCAGTACTTC. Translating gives CASRETGEETQYF.

The CDR3 sequence: CASSLGDTGNQPQHF. Written as DNA, the CDR3 is TGTGCCAGCAGCTTAGGGGACACAGGCAATCAGCCCCAGCATTTT. The V call is TRBV7-2, the J call TRBJ1-5; D perhaps matches TRBD1 (6 bases). This CDR3 is built from 15 residues. V was trimmed by 1 base and J by 2 bases, leaving 9 bases between them. CDR1 is SGHTA and CDR2 is FQGNSA in the germline V gene.

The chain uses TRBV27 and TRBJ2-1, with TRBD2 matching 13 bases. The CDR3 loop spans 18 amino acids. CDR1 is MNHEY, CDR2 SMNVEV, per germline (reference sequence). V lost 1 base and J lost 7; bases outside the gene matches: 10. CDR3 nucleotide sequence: TGTGCCAGCAGTTTATTCGCCGGACTAGCGGGAGAACTGAATGAGCAGTTCTTC. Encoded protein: CASSLFAGLAGELNEQFF.

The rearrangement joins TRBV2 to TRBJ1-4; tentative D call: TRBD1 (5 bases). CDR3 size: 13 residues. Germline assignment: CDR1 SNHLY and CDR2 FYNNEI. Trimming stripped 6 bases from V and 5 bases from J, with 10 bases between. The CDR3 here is CASSRGFNEKLFF. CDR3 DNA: TGTGCCAGCAGCCGGGGCTTCAATGAAAAACTGTTTTTT.